This entry features one T cell receptor (beta chain) sequence. Its antigen is still unknown. Method: immunoSEQ multiplex PCR; TCRdb's copy keeps in-frame clones and lacks some. Of 20,000 to 25,000 clones in the sample, 69% were seen once. The data derive from a study of PD-1 blockade in classical Hodgkin lymphoma. Study-wide context: With a 2-week interval, patients received intravenous nivolumab at 3 mg/kg. General observations from the study: The authors excluded patients who started nivolumab under 1 year after ASCT.

All patients experienced relapse after autologous stem cell transplantation, and brentuximab vedotin exposure was variable. Germline V gene lookup returns CDR1 MNHNY and CDR2 SVGAGI (reference sequence). V was trimmed by 0 bases and J by 1 base, leaving 9 bases between them. The CDR3 is made up of 15 amino acids. The sequencing here drew on peripheral blood mononuclear cells (PBMCs), taken at baseline. The chain is built from TRBV6-6 and TRBJ1-1, with D perhaps TRBD1 (5 bases). The clonotype was recovered from a human donor with classical Hodgkin lymphoma. CDR3 region: CASSYSGQGNTEAFF. For the CDR3, the DNA is TGTGCCAGCAGTTACTCGGGGCAGGGGAACACTGAAGCTTTCTTT.